This TCR beta chain appears in the sequencing data of a study of T-cell reconstitution after alpha-beta-depleted transplantation in children. This clonotype was picked up many times. The CDR3 spans 10 residues. CDR1 and CDR2 from the germline V gene are SQVTM and ANQGSEA. Trimming took 1 base from V and 10 from J; bases not matched to a gene: 0. Preparing the TCRbeta library involved the use of unique molecular identifiers. TCRdb re-called the PCR reads through MiXCR, storing one row per CDR3 protein. The sample carries 400,000 to 550,000 distinct CDR3 sequences, under 12% recorded once. This TCR was sampled from a child younger than 10 with inherited bone marrow failure, due to receive a stem cell transplant. This specimen was PBMCs, taken before TCRalphabeta/CD19-depleted stem cell transplant. V gene TRBV29-1 combines with J gene TRBJ1-1, with 7 positions matching TRBD1. CDR3 protein: CSVEGTGAFF. The CDR3 coding sequence is TGCAGCGTTGAAGGGACAGGAGCTTTCTTT.